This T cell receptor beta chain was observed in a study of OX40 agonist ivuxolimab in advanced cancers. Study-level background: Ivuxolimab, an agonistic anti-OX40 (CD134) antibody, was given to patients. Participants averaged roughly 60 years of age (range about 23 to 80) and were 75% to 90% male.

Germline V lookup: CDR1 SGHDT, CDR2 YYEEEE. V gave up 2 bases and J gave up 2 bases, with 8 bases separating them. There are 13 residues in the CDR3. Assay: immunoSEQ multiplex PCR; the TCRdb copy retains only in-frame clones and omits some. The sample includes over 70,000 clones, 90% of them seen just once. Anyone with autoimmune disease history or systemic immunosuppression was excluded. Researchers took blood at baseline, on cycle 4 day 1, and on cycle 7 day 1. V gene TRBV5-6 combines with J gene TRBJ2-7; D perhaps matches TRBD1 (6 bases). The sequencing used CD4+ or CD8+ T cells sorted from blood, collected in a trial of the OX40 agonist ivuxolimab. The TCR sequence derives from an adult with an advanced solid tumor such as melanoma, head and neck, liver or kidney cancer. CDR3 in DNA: TGTGCCAGCAGCTTCAGGGGCACCTACGAGCAGTACTTC. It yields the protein CASSFRGTYEQYF.